These T cell receptor beta chains were read from a single sample in a study of tumor T cells in aggressive B-cell lymphoma. This table comes from immunoSEQ multiplex PCR, and its TCRdb copy is limited to in-frame clones, with some not included. The sample comprises about 5,000 clones, approximately 84% of which are singletons, and roughly 2.5% rests with the top ten. The sequencing input was tumor tissue. Receptors were obtained from an adult with diffuse large B cell lymphoma. CDR3s include the opening cysteine and the closing phenylalanine or tryptophan. The order of the fields is D gene, J gene, V gene, clone size, CDR3 DNA, CDR3 protein. D genes are given only for firm matches. Size is stated for part of the rows, as once, few or many counts, or as a class when the clone is expanded.

d_call: .
j_call: TRBJ1-1
v_call: TRBV5-1
clone_size: .
cdr3_nt: TGCGCCAGCAGCTTGGGACTGCTGCTGAACACTGAAGCTTTCTTT
cdr3_aa: CASSLGLLLNTEAFF

d_call: .
j_call: TRBJ1-2
v_call: TRBV2
clone_size: .
cdr3_nt: TGTGCCAGCAGAGTGGACTGGGGAGGCTACACCTTC
cdr3_aa: CASRVDWGGYTF

d_call: TRBD1
j_call: TRBJ2-1
v_call: TRBV6-1
clone_size: .
cdr3_nt: TGTGCCAGCAGGGACAGGGACTACAATGAGCAGTTCTTC
cdr3_aa: CASRDRDYNEQFF

d_call: TRBD2
j_call: TRBJ2-3
v_call: TRBV18
clone_size: .
cdr3_nt: TGTGCCAGCTCAGCTCTAGCGGGGGTCGCAGATACGCAGTATTTT
cdr3_aa: CASSALAGVADTQYF

d_call: .
j_call: TRBJ1-2
v_call: TRBV30
clone_size: once
cdr3_nt: TGTGCCTGGAGAACCTGGCAGGCCCTGGGTGACTATGGCTACACCTTC
cdr3_aa: CAWRTWQALGDYGYTF

d_call: .
j_call: TRBJ1-1
v_call: TRBV10-3
clone_size: few
cdr3_nt: TGTGCCATCAGTGAGACAGGGCAGAACACTGAAGCTTTCTTT
cdr3_aa: CAISETGQNTEAFF

d_call: .
j_call: TRBJ2-7
v_call: TRBV27
clone_size: few
cdr3_nt: TGTGCCAGCAGCCGTTTCGGGGATTTTTATCGGTACTTC
cdr3_aa: CASSRFGDFYRYF

d_call: .
j_call: TRBJ2-2
v_call: TRBV2
clone_size: .
cdr3_nt: TGTGCCGGAGGTCGCGGGCGGAACACCGGGGAGCTGTTTTTT
cdr3_aa: CAGGRGRNTGELFF

d_call: .
j_call: TRBJ1-1
v_call: TRBV5-1
clone_size: .
cdr3_nt: TGCGCCAGCAAACTGACAGGACTGAACACTGAAGCTTTCTTT
cdr3_aa: CASKLTGLNTEAFF

d_call: TRBD1
j_call: TRBJ2-7
v_call: TRBV29-1
clone_size: .
cdr3_nt: TGTAGCGTTATGACAGGGGAGTATCTCGAGCAGTACTTC
cdr3_aa: CSVMTGEYLEQYF

d_call: .
j_call: TRBJ1-5
v_call: TRBV6-1
clone_size: few
cdr3_nt: TGTGCCAGCAATAGGGGAGGTAGCAATCAGCCCCAGCATTTT
cdr3_aa: CASNRGGSNQPQHF

d_call: TRBD1
j_call: TRBJ1-5
v_call: TRBV19
clone_size: once
cdr3_nt: TGTGCCAGTAGTTTTCGGACAGGGAGACAGGATCAGCCCCAGCATTTT
cdr3_aa: CASSFRTGRQDQPQHF

d_call: .
j_call: TRBJ2-5
v_call: TRBV6-5
clone_size: .
cdr3_nt: TGTGCCAGCACCGACTTGGGAGAGACCCAGTACTTC
cdr3_aa: CASTDLGETQYF

d_call: TRBD1
j_call: TRBJ1-2
v_call: TRBV11-2
clone_size: .
cdr3_nt: TGTGCCAGCAGCTCGTACCGGGACAGGGATAACTATGGCTACACCTTC
cdr3_aa: CASSSYRDRDNYGYTF

d_call: TRBD1
j_call: TRBJ2-5
v_call: TRBV18
clone_size: .
cdr3_nt: TGCGCCAGCTCACAGGACAGGGACCAAGAGACCCAGTACTTC
cdr3_aa: CASSQDRDQETQYF

d_call: TRBD1
j_call: TRBJ1-5
v_call: TRBV19
clone_size: .
cdr3_nt: TGTGCCAGTAATGACAGGGGCGGTCAGCCCCAGCATTTT
cdr3_aa: CASNDRGGQPQHF

d_call: TRBD1
j_call: TRBJ1-2
v_call: TRBV7-3
clone_size: .
cdr3_nt: TGTGCCAGCAGCCTGGGGACAGGGGACTATGGCTACACCTTC
cdr3_aa: CASSLGTGDYGYTF

d_call: TRBD1
j_call: TRBJ1-1
v_call: TRBV15
clone_size: .
cdr3_nt: TGTGCCACGGGGACAGGTGCCACTGAAGCTTTCTTT
cdr3_aa: CATGTGATEAFF

d_call: TRBD2
j_call: TRBJ2-3
v_call: TRBV19
clone_size: .
cdr3_nt: TGTGCCAGTAGTACGGGAGGGCCTGGGGTGGATACGCAGTATTTT
cdr3_aa: CASSTGGPGVDTQYF

d_call: .
j_call: TRBJ2-7
v_call: TRBV13
clone_size: few
cdr3_nt: TGTGCCAGCAGCCCCAGGGTCTACGAGCAGTACTTC
cdr3_aa: CASSPRVYEQYF

d_call: .
j_call: TRBJ2-7
v_call: TRBV30
clone_size: few
cdr3_nt: TGTGCCTTCCAGACCGACAGATCCTACGAGCAGTACTTC
cdr3_aa: CAFQTDRSYEQYF

d_call: TRBD2
j_call: TRBJ2-1
v_call: TRBV4-1
clone_size: .
cdr3_nt: TGCGCCAGCAGCCTAACGGGACTAGCGGGAGAGAATGAGCAGTTCTTC
cdr3_aa: CASSLTGLAGENEQFF

d_call: .
j_call: TRBJ2-2
v_call: TRBV5-8
clone_size: .
cdr3_nt: TGTGCCAGCAGCTTGGCCGGGGTGAACACCGGGGAGCTGTTTTTT
cdr3_aa: CASSLAGVNTGELFF

d_call: TRBD2
j_call: TRBJ2-1
v_call: TRBV11-1
clone_size: .
cdr3_nt: TGTGCCAGCAGCTCAGGGGGGCGGACTAGCGGGAGGGACAATGAGCAGTTCTTC
cdr3_aa: CASSSGGRTSGRDNEQFF

d_call: .
j_call: TRBJ2-5
v_call: TRBV5-4
clone_size: .
cdr3_nt: TGTGCCAGCAGCCCCACATTAGGGGGGGGTCACCAAGAGACCCAGTACTTC
cdr3_aa: CASSPTLGGGHQETQYF

d_call: .
j_call: TRBJ1-5
v_call: TRBV19
clone_size: .
cdr3_nt: TGTGCCAGTAGTATACCCCAGGGGTGGCAGCATTTT
cdr3_aa: CASSIPQGWQHF

d_call: .
j_call: TRBJ2-7
v_call: TRBV29-1
clone_size: .
cdr3_nt: TGCAGCGTCGCAGGGGGGACCTACGAGCAGTACTTC
cdr3_aa: CSVAGGTYEQYF

d_call: .
j_call: TRBJ2-2
v_call: TRBV19
clone_size: .
cdr3_nt: TGTGCCAGTAGTATCGATAGCGGGGAGCTGTTTTTT
cdr3_aa: CASSIDSGELFF

d_call: TRBD1
j_call: TRBJ1-2
v_call: TRBV6-4
clone_size: .
cdr3_nt: TGTGCCAGCAGTCGCGCCCCAGGGGACAGCGGCTACACCTTC
cdr3_aa: CASSRAPGDSGYTF

d_call: .
j_call: TRBJ2-3
v_call: TRBV7-9
clone_size: .
cdr3_nt: TGTGCCAGCGGTGGAGGAGCCCCCACAGATACGCAGTATTTT
cdr3_aa: CASGGGAPTDTQYF

d_call: .
j_call: TRBJ2-3
v_call: TRBV4-3
clone_size: .
cdr3_nt: TGCGCCAGCAGCCAAGACGCGTACCTCAGCACAGATACGCAGTATTTT
cdr3_aa: CASSQDAYLSTDTQYF

d_call: TRBD1
j_call: TRBJ2-7
v_call: TRBV5-5
clone_size: once
cdr3_nt: TGTGCCAGCAGCTCTCATCCCGGGACAGGGTGGGCCTACGAGCAGTACTTC
cdr3_aa: CASSSHPGTGWAYEQYF

d_call: TRBD1
j_call: TRBJ2-2
v_call: TRBV5-1
clone_size: .
cdr3_nt: TGCGCCAGCAGCACCCGGGACAGGGTCACCGGGGAGCTGTTTTTT
cdr3_aa: CASSTRDRVTGELFF

d_call: .
j_call: TRBJ1-4
v_call: TRBV10-3
clone_size: few
cdr3_nt: TGTGCCAGCTCAACAGGGAAAGGGGAAAAACTGTTTTTT
cdr3_aa: CASSTGKGEKLFF

d_call: .
j_call: TRBJ1-2
v_call: TRBV9
clone_size: .
cdr3_nt: TGTGCCAGCAGCGTTTTTCTTTCAGGTGGCTACACCTTC
cdr3_aa: CASSVFLSGGYTF

d_call: .
j_call: TRBJ2-3
v_call: TRBV10-3
clone_size: once
cdr3_nt: TGTGCCATCAGTGGCGGTCCGGGAAGCTCCACAGATACGCAGTATTTT
cdr3_aa: CAISGGPGSSTDTQYF

d_call: .
j_call: TRBJ2-7
v_call: TRBV18
clone_size: .
cdr3_nt: TGTGCCAGCTCACCACAGCTCCGCGAGCAGTACTTC
cdr3_aa: CASSPQLREQYF

d_call: .
j_call: TRBJ1-1
v_call: TRBV19
clone_size: .
cdr3_nt: TGTGCCAGTAGTATCGGGCGACAGATGAAAGCTTTCTTT
cdr3_aa: CASSIGRQMKAFF

d_call: TRBD1
j_call: TRBJ2-5
v_call: TRBV9
clone_size: .
cdr3_nt: TGTGCCAGCAGTTATACCCCCTTCGACAGGGATCAAGAGACCCAGTACTTC
cdr3_aa: CASSYTPFDRDQETQYF

d_call: .
j_call: TRBJ2-1
v_call: TRBV7-7
clone_size: .
cdr3_nt: TGTGCCAGCAGCTTAGGGTGGGAGATGGATGAGCAGTTCTTC
cdr3_aa: CASSLGWEMDEQFF

d_call: TRBD1
j_call: TRBJ1-2
v_call: TRBV5-1
clone_size: .
cdr3_nt: TGCGCCAGCAGCACCGACAGGGGGGGATTATTCTATGGCTACACCTTC
cdr3_aa: CASSTDRGGLFYGYTF

d_call: .
j_call: TRBJ2-2
v_call: TRBV7-2
clone_size: once
cdr3_nt: TGTGCCAGCGATGGAGGGTGGGCCGGGGAGCTGTTTTTT
cdr3_aa: CASDGGWAGELFF

d_call: TRBD2
j_call: TRBJ2-5
v_call: TRBV5-1
clone_size: .
cdr3_nt: TGCGCCAGCAGCTTGACTAGCGGGGGGGCGAAGACCCAGTACTTC
cdr3_aa: CASSLTSGGAKTQYF

d_call: .
j_call: TRBJ2-5
v_call: TRBV7-2
clone_size: .
cdr3_nt: TGTGCCAGCAGCTTAGAGTTGGAGCGTGATTTAGAGACCCAGTACTTC
cdr3_aa: CASSLELERDLETQYF

d_call: TRBD1
j_call: TRBJ1-5
v_call: TRBV11-2
clone_size: .
cdr3_nt: TGTGCCAGCAGCCAAGACAGGGAAGTTACCAGCAATCAGCCCCAGCATTTT
cdr3_aa: CASSQDREVTSNQPQHF

d_call: TRBD1
j_call: TRBJ1-2
v_call: TRBV10-1
clone_size: .
cdr3_nt: TGCGCCAGCAGTGAGAATCGGGACAGGGGATATGGCTACACCTTC
cdr3_aa: CASSENRDRGYGYTF

d_call: .
j_call: TRBJ2-1
v_call: TRBV30
clone_size: .
cdr3_nt: TGTGCCTGGAGTGTAGATCTAGTTTTGCCCAATGAGCAGTTCTTC
cdr3_aa: CAWSVDLVLPNEQFF

d_call: TRBD1
j_call: TRBJ2-1
v_call: TRBV6-5
clone_size: .
cdr3_nt: TGTGCCAGCAGTTACTCGATTGGGGACAGGAAGGTTGAGCAGTTCTTC
cdr3_aa: CASSYSIGDRKVEQFF

d_call: .
j_call: TRBJ2-3
v_call: TRBV29-1
clone_size: .
cdr3_nt: TGCAGCGTCCGGTACACAGATACGCAGTATTTT
cdr3_aa: CSVRYTDTQYF

d_call: .
j_call: TRBJ2-3
v_call: TRBV11-2
clone_size: .
cdr3_nt: TGTGCCAGCAGCCCTCTAGGATTGAGAGATACGCAGTATTTT
cdr3_aa: CASSPLGLRDTQYF

d_call: .
j_call: TRBJ2-3
v_call: TRBV18
clone_size: .
cdr3_nt: TGTGCCAGCTCCCCGGGGAGCACAGATACGCAGTATTTT
cdr3_aa: CASSPGSTDTQYF

d_call: .
j_call: TRBJ1-2
v_call: TRBV14
clone_size: .
cdr3_nt: TGTGCCAGCAGCGGTACGGGATTAGGTGGCTACACCTTC
cdr3_aa: CASSGTGLGGYTF

d_call: TRBD1
j_call: TRBJ1-1
v_call: TRBV5-1
clone_size: .
cdr3_nt: TGCGCCAGCAGCCCCGACAGGGCCGGGACGAACACTGAAGCTTTCTTT
cdr3_aa: CASSPDRAGTNTEAFF

d_call: .
j_call: TRBJ1-1
v_call: TRBV19
clone_size: .
cdr3_nt: TGTGCCAGTAGTTCCAGGGCCCCAGGGAACACTGAAGCTTTCTTT
cdr3_aa: CASSSRAPGNTEAFF

d_call: TRBD2
j_call: TRBJ2-5
v_call: TRBV7-8
clone_size: .
cdr3_nt: TGTGCCAGCAGCTTATATGCTAGCGGGGGCCGGAAGACCCAGTACTTC
cdr3_aa: CASSLYASGGRKTQYF